The 9 T cell receptor beta chains given below trace back to one sample, sequenced in a study of cytomegalovirus exposure and HLA in healthy donors (dated by TCRdb to 2017 to 2019). The library was produced with the immunoSEQ multiplex PCR assay. For the multiplex PCR, a mixture combining 60 forward primers for TCR Vbeta segments and 13 reverse primers for TCR Jbeta segments was used. What TCRdb holds here is the immuneACCESS table cut down to in-frame rearrangements. Part of the clones is not present; checked against another copy, under half of the missing clones reflect an unresolved V gene, and the others are unexplained. The sample contains 250,000 or so clones, around 90% of them found a single time. The ten largest clones capture about 1.8% of the sample. Sequencing was done on a sample of PBMCs. These receptors all stem from a girl aged 2 to 10 in good health and CMV-seronegative.

Turning to this clone: At the DNA level, this CDR3 is encoded by other sequences in the same sample as well. The J gene is TRBJ1-1, the V gene TRBV25-1, with no clear D. The CDR3 loop spans 12 amino acids. V lost 6 bases and J 5 bases, leaving 10 bases between the germline ends. Germline-derived CDR1 and CDR2 are MGHDK and SYGVNS. The CDR3 coding sequence is TGTGCCAGCAGCGCGGGTGGAACTGAAGCTTTCTTT. Translating gives CASSAGGTEAFF.

As concerns this clone: Germline and junction disagree at one end, which may indicate a read error. The sample holds other DNA sequences that translate to the same CDR3. The rearrangement uses TRBV2 and TRBJ1-4; 8 positions agree with TRBD1. The CDR3 is 15 residues long. The germline CDR1 and CDR2 sequences are SNHLY and FYNNEI. The CDR3 DNA is TGCGCCAGCAGTGAGAGGACAGGGTGGTATGAAAAACTGTTTTTT. Its translation: CASSERTGWYEKLFF.

The chain employs TRBV7-9 and TRBJ2-3; weak D call: TRBD2 (7 bases). This CDR3 comprises 15 residues. Deletions cut 5 bases from V and 4 bases from J, with 16 bases between. Germline V CDR1 and CDR2: SEHNR, FQNEAQ (reference sequence). The CDR3 is CASSPWGAGADTQYF. The CDR3 bases are TGTGCCAGCAGCCCCTGGGGGGCGGGAGCAGATACGCAGTATTTT.

The chain employs TRBV5-1 and TRBJ2-1; 11 bases fit TRBD1. The CDR3 is 15 residues long. V shed 0 bases and J 9 bases; nucleotides not matched to a gene: 5. The germline CDR1 and CDR2 sequences are SGHRS and YFSETQ. The CDR3 DNA follows: TGCGCCAGCAGCTTGGTTCGGACAGGGGGCGGTGAGCAGTTCTTC. Translated: CASSLVRTGGGEQFF.

This chain connects TRBV5-1 to TRBJ2-3, with 9 bases fitting TRBD1. The germline V gene has CDR1 SGHRS and CDR2 YFSETQ. Germline trimming cut 0 bases from V and 7 bases from J; bases unmatched to any gene: 6. The length of the CDR3 is 15 residues. The CDR3 bases are TGCGCCAGCAGCTTGGGGACAGGGGAGGGCAATACGCAGTATTTT. Translated: CASSLGTGEGNTQYF.

The rearrangement links TRBV25-1 to TRBJ2-7; 9 nucleotides line up with TRBD1. The V gene's germline CDR1 is MGHDK and CDR2 SYGVNS. This CDR3 has 13 residues. V gave up 5 bases and J gave up 5 bases; unmatched junction bases: 4. The CDR3, as DNA: TGTGCCAGCAGTCTATGGGACAGGGACGAGCAGTACTTC. Translated, it gives CASSLWDRDEQYF.

The J gene is TRBJ2-7, the V gene TRBV28; D is possibly TRBD1 (6 bases). This CDR3 region has 14 residues. CDR1 is MDHEN and CDR2 is SYDVKM in the germline V gene. The ends were cut back, 7 bases at V and 3 bases at J, with 16 bases in the middle. The CDR3 DNA reads as TGTGCCAGCAACGGCCCGGGACAAGGCTACGAGCAGTACTTC. This sequence encodes CASNGPGQGYEQYF.

The genes are TRBV5-4 and TRBJ2-1; perhaps TRBD2 as D (6 bases). The CDR3 covers 14 residues. Germline V CDR1 and CDR2: SGHNT, YYREEE (reference sequence). Deletions cut 3 bases from V and 6 bases from J, with 13 bases between. CDR3 sequence (DNA): TGTGCCAGCAGCTCCCCGGACGGGAGCAATGAGCAGTTCTTC. It codes for CASSSPDGSNEQFF.

The chain is built from TRBV6-4 and TRBJ1-2; D remains unclear. Trimming removed 4 bases from V and 6 bases from J, with 12 bases in between. This CDR3 has 13 amino acids. CDR1 is MRHNA and CDR2 is SNTAGT in the germline V gene. CDR3 protein: CASSGGGSHGYTF. CDR3 bases: TGTGCCAGCAGTGGGGGAGGGAGCCATGGCTACACCTTC.